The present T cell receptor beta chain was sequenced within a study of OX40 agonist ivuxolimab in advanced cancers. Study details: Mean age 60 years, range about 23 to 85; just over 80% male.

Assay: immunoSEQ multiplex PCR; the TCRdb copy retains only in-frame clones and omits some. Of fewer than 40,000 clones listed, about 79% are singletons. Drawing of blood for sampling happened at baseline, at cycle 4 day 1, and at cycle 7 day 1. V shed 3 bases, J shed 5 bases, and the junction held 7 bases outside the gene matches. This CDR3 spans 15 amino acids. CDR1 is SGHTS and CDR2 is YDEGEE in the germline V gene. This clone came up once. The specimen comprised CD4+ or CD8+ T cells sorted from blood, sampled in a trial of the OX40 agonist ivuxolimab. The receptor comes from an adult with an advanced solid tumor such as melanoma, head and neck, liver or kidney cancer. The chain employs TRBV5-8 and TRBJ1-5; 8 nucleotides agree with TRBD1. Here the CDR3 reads CASSSRTGWDQPQHF. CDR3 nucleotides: TGTGCCAGCAGCTCCCGGACAGGGTGGGATCAGCCCCAGCATTTT.